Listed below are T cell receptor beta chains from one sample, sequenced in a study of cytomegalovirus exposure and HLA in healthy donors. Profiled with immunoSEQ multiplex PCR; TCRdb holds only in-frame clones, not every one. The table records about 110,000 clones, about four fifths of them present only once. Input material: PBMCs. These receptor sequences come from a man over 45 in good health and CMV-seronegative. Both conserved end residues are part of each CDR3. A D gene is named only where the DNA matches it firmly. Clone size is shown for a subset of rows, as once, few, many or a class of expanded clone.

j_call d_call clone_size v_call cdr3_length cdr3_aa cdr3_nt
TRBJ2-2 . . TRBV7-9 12 CSSSFYTGELFF TGTTCCAGCAGCTTCTACACCGGGGAGCTGTTTTTT
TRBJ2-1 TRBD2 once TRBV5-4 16 CASSLMTGGLYNEQFF TGTGCCAGCAGCCTTATGACGGGGGGGCTCTACAATGAGCAGTTCTTC
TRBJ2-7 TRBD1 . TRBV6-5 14 CASRPRTGAYEQYF TGTGCCAGCAGACCCAGGACAGGGGCCTACGAGCAGTACTTC
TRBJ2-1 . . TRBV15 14 CATSRLQGFNEQFF TGTGCCACCAGCAGGCTACAGGGCTTCAATGAGCAGTTCTTC
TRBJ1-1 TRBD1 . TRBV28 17 CASSLCTGTGGNTEAFF TGTGCCAGCAGTTTATGTACCGGGACAGGGGGGAACACTGAAGCTTTCTTT
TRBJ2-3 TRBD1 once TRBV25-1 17 CASSEYRGQGVTDTQYF TGTGCCAGCAGTGAATATCGGGGACAGGGAGTCACAGATACGCAGTATTTT
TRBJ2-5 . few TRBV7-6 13 CASSPPLAETQYF TGTGCCAGCAGCCCCCCCTTGGCAGAGACCCAGTACTTC
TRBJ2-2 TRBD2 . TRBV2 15 CASTPASGGAGELFF TGTGCCTCGACCCCGGCTAGCGGGGGGGCCGGGGAGCTGTTTTTT
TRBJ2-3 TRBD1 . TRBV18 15 CASRRTGRGTDTQYF TGTGCCAGCAGGCGGACAGGACGCGGTACAGATACGCAGTATTTT
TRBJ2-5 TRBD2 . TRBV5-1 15 CASNDGGASGETQYF TGCGCCAGCAATGACGGGGGGGCCTCGGGAGAGACCCAGTACTTC
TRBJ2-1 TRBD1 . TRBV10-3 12 CAISESTGWQFF TGTGCCATCAGTGAGTCGACAGGGTGGCAGTTCTTC
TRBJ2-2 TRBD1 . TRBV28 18 CASSPQPTGVSNTGELFF TGTGCCAGCAGCCCACAGCCGACAGGGGTCTCGAACACCGGGGAGCTGTTTTTT
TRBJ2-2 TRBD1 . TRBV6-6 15 CASSRDSLNTGELFF TGTGCCAGCAGCAGGGACAGCTTGAACACCGGGGAGCTGTTTTTT
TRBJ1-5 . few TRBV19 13 CASQYRRNQPQHF TGTGCCAGTCAGTACAGGCGGAATCAGCCCCAGCATTTT
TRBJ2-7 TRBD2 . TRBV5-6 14 CASTRGGNSYEQYF TGTGCCAGCACCCGGGGAGGGAACTCCTACGAGCAGTACTTC
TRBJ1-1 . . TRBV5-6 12 CASSLNGMRAFF TGTGCCAGCAGCTTGAACGGGATGCGGGCTTTCTTT
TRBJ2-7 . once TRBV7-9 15 CASSSTPAGYGEQYF TGTGCCAGCAGCTCAACCCCTGCAGGGTACGGGGAGCAGTACTTC
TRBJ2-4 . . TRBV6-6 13 CASSYSANGQQYF TGTGCCAGCAGTTACTCGGCCAATGGGCAGCAGTACTTC
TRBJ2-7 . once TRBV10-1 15 CASSGSIQGTYEQYF TGCGCCAGCAGTGGTTCAATCCAGGGGACCTACGAGCAGTACTTC
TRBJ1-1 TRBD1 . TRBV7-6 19 CASSLQPSGTGYMNTEAFF TGTGCCAGCAGCTTGCAACCCTCCGGGACAGGGTATATGAACACTGAAGCTTTCTTT
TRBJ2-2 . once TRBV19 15 CASTLRGTNTGELFF TGTGCCAGTACCCTGAGGGGGACGAACACCGGGGAGCTGTTTTTT
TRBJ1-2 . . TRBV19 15 CASSTLARSNYGYTF TGTGCCAGTAGTACCCTGGCGCGGTCTAACTATGGCTACACCTTC
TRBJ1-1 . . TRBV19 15 CASSTYRYRDTEAFF TGTGCCAGTAGTACGTACAGGTATCGGGACACTGAAGCTTTCTTT
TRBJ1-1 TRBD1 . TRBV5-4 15 CASSPPTQGATEAFF TGTGCCAGCAGCCCCCCCACCCAGGGGGCCACTGAAGCTTTCTTT
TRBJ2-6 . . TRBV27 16 CASSLLGASGANVLTF TGTGCCAGCAGTTTATTGGGGGCCTCTGGGGCCAACGTCCTGACTTTC
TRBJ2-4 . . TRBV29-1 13 CSVEWEASGIQYF TGCAGCGTTGAATGGGAGGCGTCGGGCATTCAGTACTTC
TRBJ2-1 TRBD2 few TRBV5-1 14 CASSLAGGDNEQFF TGCGCCAGCAGCTTGGCTGGGGGGGACAATGAGCAGTTCTTC
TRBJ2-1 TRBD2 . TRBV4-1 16 CASSPLAGGRVNEQFF TGCGCCAGCAGCCCCCTAGCGGGGGGGAGGGTAAATGAGCAGTTCTTC
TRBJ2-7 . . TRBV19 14 CASSHRQGNYEQYF TGTGCCAGTAGTCATCGCCAGGGTAACTACGAGCAGTACTTC